The 18 T cell receptor beta chains below all came from one sample that was sequenced in a study of blood T cells in healthy people across ages. A second 7 to 11 cycle PCR used barcoded and J-beta primers. Using its own MiXCR run on the 5' RACE reads, TCRdb lists one record per CDR3 protein. The sample includes about 780,000 distinct CDR3 sequences, around 45% of them seen just once. Input material: blood. The receptors were gathered from a man older than 75 in good health.

This clonotype was counted between two and nine times. The chain joins TRBV12-3 or TRBV12-4 to TRBJ2-5; 13 bases fit TRBD2. The CDR3 loop spans 14 amino acids. After removal of 6 bases from V and 11 bases from J, the junction contained 9 bases not matched to a gene. The CDR3 bases are TGTGCCAGCAGAGCGGGACTAGCGGGACTAGAGCAGTACTTC. This translates into CASRAGLAGLEQYF.

This rearrangement joins TRBV12-3 or TRBV12-4 to TRBJ2-3, with D possibly being TRBD1 (5 bases). V was pared by 0 bases and J by 3 bases, with 7 bases between. The CDR3 length is 14 residues. The CDR3 nucleotides are TGTGCCAGCAGTTTAGCCAAGGGGACAGATACGCAGTATTTT. Its protein is CASSLAKGTDTQYF.

This clonotype was detected a few times. One base away lies a much larger clone, so this may be a sequencing read error. The V call is TRBV20-1, the J call TRBJ1-4; D call uncertain. The length of the CDR3 is 15 residues. The V gene's germline CDR1 is DFQATT and CDR2 SNEGSKA (reference sequence). V was trimmed by 3 bases and J by 0 bases, leaving 11 bases between them. This chain's CDR3 is CSASSGSATNEKLFF. The CDR3 nucleotides are TGCAGTGCTAGTTCGGGGAGCGCAACTAATGAAAAACTGTTTTTT.

The rearrangement links TRBV7-6 to TRBJ2-5, with 7 bases aligning to TRBD2. Germline V gene lookup returns CDR1 SGHVS and CDR2 FNYEAQ. The ends lost 2 bases at V and 3 bases at J; junction bases unmatched: 9. This CDR3 has 16 amino acids. This CDR3 is CASSLFTGLAEETQYF. The CDR3 DNA reads as TGTGCCAGCAGCTTATTCACAGGTCTAGCGGAAGAGACCCAGTACTTC.

The V gene is TRBV12-3 or TRBV12-4, the J gene TRBJ1-6; D may be TRBD1 (5 bases). The CDR3 spans 14 residues. With 2 bases removed from V and 10 bases from J, the gap between germline ends came to 12 bases. The CDR3 protein is CASSLLQGGSPLHF. The CDR3 DNA is TGTGCCAGCAGTTTACTTCAGGGTGGATCACCCCTCCACTTT.

The genes are TRBV20-1 and TRBJ1-6, with D unclear. V gave up 5 bases and J gave up 10 bases, with 3 bases separating them. The CDR3 has 9 amino acids. The germline gives CDR1 DFQATT, CDR2 SNEGSKA (reference sequence). The CDR3 protein is CSAGSPLHF. The DNA for the CDR3 is TGCAGTGCTGGATCACCCCTCCACTTT.

The J gene is TRBJ1-6, the V gene TRBV20-1; D might be TRBD1 (5 bases). With 6 bases removed from V and 11 bases from J, the gap between germline ends came to 17 bases. CDR3 length: 13 amino acids. Germline V gene lookup returns CDR1 DFQATT and CDR2 SNEGSKA (reference sequence). The CDR3 DNA sequence: TGCAGTGCCTGGGACTCGAAGGATGCACCCCTCCACTTT. It codes for CSAWDSKDAPLHF.

The chain uses TRBV20-1 and TRBJ2-5; D is possibly TRBD1 (5 bases). Germline lookup yields CDR1 DFQATT and CDR2 SNEGSKA (reference sequence). This CDR3 has 13 amino acids. Trimming removed 3 bases from V and 3 bases from J, with 11 bases in between. The CDR3 nucleotides read TGCAGTGCTAGGCTAGGGGTGGAAGAGACCCAGTACTTC. This gives the protein CSARLGVEETQYF.

J is TRBJ2-6 and V is TRBV4-3, with D hard to call. V lost 1 base to trimming and J lost 0 bases, with 7 bases between them. Per germline, CDR1 LGHNA and CDR2 YSLEER. The CDR3 runs 16 residues. The CDR3 reads CASSQAWSSGANVLTF. The CDR3 coding sequence is TGCGCCAGCAGCCAAGCATGGAGCTCTGGGGCCAACGTCCTGACTTTC.

On this clonotype itself: Just one base apart from a much larger clone, this may be a read error. The CDR3 DNA sequence: TGTGCCAGCAGCCGTAGCGGGAGGGTCCAAGGTGAGCAGTTCTTC. Translation: CASSRSGRVQGEQFF. This sequence joins TRBV11-2 and TRBJ2-1; 11 bases align to TRBD2. The germline gives CDR1 SGHAT, CDR2 FQNNGV. CDR3 length: 15 amino acids. Trimming cost V 5 bases and J 9 bases; bases outside gene matches: 9.

This chain connects TRBV6-5 to TRBJ2-2; the match to TRBD1 covers 8 bases. The CDR3 contains 13 residues. The V gene's germline CDR1 is MNHEY and CDR2 SVGAGI. With V trimmed by 8 bases and J by 5 bases, 4 bases remained unmatched. The CDR3 DNA reads as TGTGCCAGCGGTACAGGGGGAACCGGGGAGCTGTTTTTT. As protein: CASGTGGTGELFF.

Only a few counts were recorded for this clonotype. V gene TRBV20-1 combines with J gene TRBJ1-1; a possible D gene is TRBD1 (5 bases). The germline gives CDR1 DFQATT, CDR2 SNEGSKA (reference sequence). The length of the CDR3 is 15 residues. V was cut by 0 bases and J by 4 bases, with 15 bases left in between. The CDR3 DNA is TGCAGTGCTAGAGATACTCGCCGGGGGTCCACTGAAGCTTTCTTT. It encodes CSARDTRRGSTEAFF.

DNA of the CDR3: TGTGCCAGCAACGGGGGTGGGGGGTATCAGCCCCAGCATTTT. Protein product: CASNGGGGYQPQHF. The V call is TRBV7-9, the J call TRBJ1-5; D is perhaps TRBD1 (5 bases). Trimming left V 7 bases short and J 5 bases short, with 15 bases between. The CDR3 is 14 amino acids. Germline V CDR1 and CDR2: SEHNR, FQNEAQ (reference sequence). Together with reference TRBV7-9 and TRBJ1-5, the CDR3 gives the full variable domain: DTGVSQNPRHKITKRGQNVTFRCDPISEHNRLYWYRQTLGQGPEFLTYFQNEAQLEKSRLLSDRFSAERPKGSFSTLEIQRTEQGDSAMYLCASNGGGGYQPQHFGDGTRLSIL.

The chain has TRBV20-1 and TRBJ2-2, with unresolved D. Trimming removed 6 bases at V and 0 bases at J, with 8 bases between. The germline V gene encodes CDR1 DFQATT and CDR2 SNEGSKA (reference sequence). This CDR3 spans 13 amino acids. The CDR3 sequence: CSAPVANTGELFF. CDR3 nucleotide sequence: TGCAGTGCCCCTGTGGCGAACACCGGGGAGCTGTTTTTT.

This chain links TRBV20-1 with TRBJ2-7, with 7 bases fitting TRBD2. V shed 0 bases and J 0 bases; nucleotides not matched to a gene: 5. Germline V gives CDR1 DFQATT, CDR2 SNEGSKA (reference sequence). CDR3 length: 15 residues. CDR3 protein: CSARELGGYSYEQYF. The CDR3 DNA follows: TGCAGTGCTAGAGAATTGGGGGGGTACTCCTACGAGCAGTACTTC.

The chain uses TRBV7-2 and TRBJ1-5, with no clear D. With 5 bases removed from V and 7 bases from J, the gap between germline ends came to 12 bases. Germline V gene lookup returns CDR1 SGHTA and CDR2 FQGNSA. The length of the CDR3 is 13 residues. CDR3 in amino acids: CASSIRGEQPQHF. The DNA of the CDR3 is TGTGCCAGCAGCATCCGGGGAGAGCAGCCCCAGCATTTT. Based on the CDR3 plus reference TRBV7-2 and TRBJ1-5, the full variable domain is GAGVSQSPSNKVTEKGKDVELRCDPISGHTALYWYRQSLGQGLEFLIYFQGNSAPDKSGLPSDRFSAERTGGSVSTLTIQRTQQEDSAVYLCASSIRGEQPQHFGDGTRLSIL.

The V and J genes are TRBV27 and TRBJ2-7, with 10 nucleotides matching TRBD2. Gene TRBJ2-5 matches the end of the DNA better, so the J call may be wrong. There are 14 residues in the CDR3. Germline CDR1 is MNHEY and CDR2 is SMNVEV (reference sequence). CDR3 DNA: TGTGCCAGTCCCCCGGGACTAGCGAGGGAGACCCAGTACTTC. This gives the protein CASPPGLARETQYF.

The chain uses TRBV7-6 and TRBJ2-7; 9 positions agree with TRBD1. The CDR3 is 15 amino acids. Losses at the gene ends were 5 bases for V and 6 bases for J; bases not matched to a gene: 11. Looked up from germline, CDR1 is SGHVS and CDR2 is FNYEAQ. CDR3 protein: CASSQTGQGQGEQYF. The CDR3 DNA sequence: TGTGCCAGCAGCCAAACGGGACAGGGTCAAGGCGAGCAGTACTTC. The entire variable domain, with the rest obtained from reference TRBV7-6 and TRBJ2-7, is as follows: GAGVSQSPRYKVTKRGQDVALRCDPISGHVSLYWYRQALGQGPEFLTYFNYEAQQDKSGLPNDRFSAERPEGSISTLTIQRTEQRDSAMYRCASSQTGQGQGEQYFGPGTRLTVT.